Listed here are 17 T cell receptor beta chains from one sample, sequenced in a study of cytomegalovirus exposure and HLA in healthy donors. Amplification used 60 Vbeta primers and 13 Jbeta primers. Assay used: immunoSEQ multiplex PCR; TCRdb lists only in-frame clones, some missing. Of roughly 120,000 clones listed, around three quarters are singletons. The sequenced material came from PBMCs. The source is a man aged 18 to 30 in good health and CMV-seronegative.

This chain uses TRBV5-1 with TRBJ2-4; D is possibly TRBD1 (5 bases). CDR3 size: 14 residues. V lost 1 base and J 9 bases, leaving 14 bases between the germline ends. CDR1 is SGHRS, CDR2 YFSETQ, per germline. In DNA form, the CDR3 reads TGCGCCAGCAGCTTGACAGGATCGGAGTGCATTCAGTACTTC. Translated: CASSLTGSECIQYF.

This clone appeared a single time. A read error may produce the germline difference seen at one junction end. The chain couples TRBV7-8 to TRBJ1-3; D unclear. The length of the CDR3 is 18 residues. CDR1 and CDR2 from the germline V gene are SGHVS and FQNEAQ. Written as DNA, the CDR3 is TGTGCCAGCACCTTAAACCGGGTCCGAACTAACTCTGGAAACACCATATATTTT. It is translated as CASTLNRVRTNSGNTIYF.

The J gene is TRBJ2-5, the V gene TRBV9; 10 bases match TRBD2. The CDR3 runs 15 residues. The V gene's germline CDR1 is SGDLS and CDR2 YYNGEE. V shed 0 bases and J 9 bases; nucleotides not matched to a gene: 8. CDR3 DNA: TGTGCCAGCAGCGTAGCTGGCCTAGCGGGAGAAGCCCAGTACTTC. Translation gives CASSVAGLAGEAQYF.

This clone was observed once. J is TRBJ2-1 and V is TRBV4-2, with D hard to call. V was shortened by 0 bases and J by 0 bases, with 9 bases between the two germline ends. The CDR3 loop spans 16 amino acids. From germline, CDR1 is LGHNA and CDR2 YNFKEQ. CDR3 nucleotide sequence: TGTGCCAGCAGCCAAGATGCGGCCCTCTCCTACAATGAGCAGTTCTTC. Translated: CASSQDAALSYNEQFF.

A few counts support this clone. This chain connects TRBV2 to TRBJ2-7, with a possible D match to TRBD1 (5 bases). V lost 4 bases to trimming and J lost 6 bases, with 10 bases between them. The CDR3 has 12 residues. Germline CDR1 SNHLY, CDR2 FYNNEI. Here the CDR3 DNA reads TGTGCCAGCAGTGTCCAGGGCGTCGAGCAGTACTTC. As protein: CASSVQGVEQYF.

The chain has TRBV4-2 and TRBJ2-3; a possible D gene is TRBD2 (5 bases). Germline V gene data show CDR1 as LGHNA and CDR2 as YNFKEQ. V was cut by 4 bases and J by 1 base, with 12 bases left in between. This CDR3 is 15 amino acids long. The CDR3 DNA reads as TGTGCCAGCAGCCCCCGACCCGGGGGCACAGATACGCAGTATTTT. Amino acid sequence: CASSPRPGGTDTQYF.

The chain links TRBV18 to TRBJ1-6; 10 bases fit TRBD1. The CDR3 consists of 16 residues. CDR1 is KGHSH, CDR2 LQKENI, per germline. V dropped 1 base and J dropped 6; count of bases not matched to a gene: 3. Here the CDR3 reads CASSPLRTGGNSPLHF. CDR3 coding DNA: TGTGCCAGCTCACCACTCCGGACAGGGGGTAATTCACCCCTCCACTTT.

This chain joins TRBV29-1 and TRBJ2-5, with 7 bases matching TRBD2. The J call may be incorrect, as the DNA end agrees better with TRBJ2-7. This CDR3 is 14 amino acids long. CDR1 SQVTM and CDR2 ANQGSEA come from the germline V gene. CDR3 coding DNA: TGCAGCGTCCGTCGAGCGGGGAGCTCCTACGAGCAGTACTTC. Its protein product is CSVRRAGSSYEQYF.

This clone has just a few counts. The chain joins TRBV27 to TRBJ2-1, with 12 nucleotides matching TRBD2. CDR3 length: 13 residues. J gave up 14 bases and V 5 bases, and 7 bases lay outside the gene matches. Germline V gene data show CDR1 as MNHEY and CDR2 as SMNVEV (reference sequence). The chain's CDR3 is CASSALAGGPEFF. Here the CDR3 DNA reads TGTGCCAGCAGTGCCCTAGCGGGAGGGCCTGAGTTCTTC.

The V and J genes are TRBV29-1 and TRBJ1-2, with 7 bases matching TRBD1. The CDR3 is 13 amino acids. J gave up 8 bases and V 4 bases, and 10 bases lay outside the gene matches. Looked up from germline, CDR1 is SQVTM and CDR2 is ANQGSEA. The CDR3 region is CSVGHFRGYGYTF. The CDR3 DNA sequence: TGCAGCGTTGGCCATTTCAGGGGGTACGGCTACACCTTC.

This rearrangement joins TRBV6-6 to TRBJ1-6; D unclear. V lost 6 bases and J 5 bases, leaving 14 bases between the germline ends. The germline gives CDR1 MNHNY, CDR2 SVGAGI (reference sequence). The CDR3 contains 15 residues. CDR3 sequence (DNA): TGTGCCAGCAGCGTCTCGCGCGGGGATAATTCACCCCTCCACTTT. Translating it yields CASSVSRGDNSPLHF.

CDR3 protein: CASSPPVLGVQETQYF. The CDR3 DNA follows: TGCGCCAGCAGCCCCCCCGTTTTAGGGGTTCAAGAGACCCAGTACTTC. The chain couples TRBV5-1 to TRBJ2-5; perhaps TRBD1 as D (5 bases). The CDR3 spans 16 residues. The V end lost 4 bases, the J end lost 2 bases, and 18 bases lay between the germline ends. CDR1 is SGHRS and CDR2 is YFSETQ in the germline V gene.

This chain uses TRBV13 with TRBJ2-7; TRBD1 might be the D (6 bases). This CDR3 region has 16 residues. Trimming removed 5 bases at V and 1 base at J, with 18 bases between. Germline CDR1 is PRHDT and CDR2 is FYEKMQ (reference sequence). CDR3 bases: TGTGCCAGCAGCCCGCCGACAGGAACCGTTTCCTACGAGCAGTACGTC. Translating it yields CASSPPTGTVSYEQYV.

V is TRBV5-4 and J is TRBJ2-5; 10 nucleotides align to TRBD1. Unmatched junction bases numbered 6, after V lost 0 bases and J lost 1 base. This CDR3 comprises 17 residues. From germline, CDR1 is SGHNT and CDR2 YYREEE (reference sequence). CDR3 sequence (DNA): TGTGCCAGCAGCTTGGTGGGGACAGGGGAGCCCCAAGAGACCCAGTACTTC. Translating gives CASSLVGTGEPQETQYF.

J is TRBJ1-5 and V is TRBV6-5; 10 bases fit TRBD1. CDR1 is MNHEY, CDR2 SVGAGI, per germline. The CDR3 is made up of 15 amino acids. V was clipped by 6 bases and J by 5 bases; unmatched bases: 7. CDR3 sequence reads: CASRTDRGRDQPQHF. For the CDR3, the DNA is TGTGCCAGCAGGACAGACAGGGGGCGCGATCAGCCCCAGCATTTT.

This clone was counted a single time. The V gene is TRBV2, the J gene TRBJ2-7; perhaps TRBD2 as D (5 bases). The V end lost 2 bases, the J end lost 2 bases, and 10 bases lay between the germline ends. The CDR3 spans 14 residues. Germline lookup yields CDR1 SNHLY and CDR2 FYNNEI. The CDR3 sequence is CASSEPKGAYEQYV. The CDR3, as DNA: TGTGCCAGCAGTGAACCGAAGGGAGCCTACGAGCAGTACGTC.

This sequence joins TRBV6-5 and TRBJ2-1, with D perhaps matching TRBD2 (6 bases). CDR1 and CDR2 (germline): MNHEY, SVGAGI. V lost 3 bases and J 5 bases, leaving 14 bases between the germline ends. The CDR3 consists of 15 residues. This chain's CDR3 is CASSYLRGLNNEQFF. The CDR3 region has the DNA TGTGCCAGCAGTTATTTGCGGGGTTTGAACAATGAGCAGTTCTTC.